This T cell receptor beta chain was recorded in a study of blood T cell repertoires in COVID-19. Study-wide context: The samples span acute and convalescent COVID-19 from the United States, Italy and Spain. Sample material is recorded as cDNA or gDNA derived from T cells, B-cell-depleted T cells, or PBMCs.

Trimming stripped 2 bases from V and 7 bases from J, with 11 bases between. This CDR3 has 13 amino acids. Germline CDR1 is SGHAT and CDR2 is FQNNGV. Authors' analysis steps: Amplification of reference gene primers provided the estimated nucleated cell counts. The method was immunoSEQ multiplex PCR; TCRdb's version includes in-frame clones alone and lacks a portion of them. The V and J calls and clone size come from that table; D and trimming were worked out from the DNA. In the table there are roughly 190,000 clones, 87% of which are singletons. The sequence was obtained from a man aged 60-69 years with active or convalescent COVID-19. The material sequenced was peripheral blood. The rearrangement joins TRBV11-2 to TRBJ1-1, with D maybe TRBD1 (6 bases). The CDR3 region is CASSLQGISEAFF. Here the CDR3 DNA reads TGTGCCAGCAGCTTACAGGGGATAAGTGAAGCTTTCTTT.